The 31 T cell receptor beta chains below come from one sample, sequenced in a study of cytomegalovirus exposure and HLA in healthy donors. PCR amplification relied on 60 Vbeta primers (plus 13 Jbeta primers). Only in-frame clones appear in the TCRdb table, and some are missing; sequencing was by immunoSEQ multiplex PCR. The repertoire has approximately 100,000 clones, around 75% of them found once; the top ten carry roughly 2.5%. The sequenced material came from PBMCs. The receptors were gathered from a man aged 35-49 years in good health and CMV-seronegative.

V and J are TRBV10-3 and TRBJ2-7; D possibly corresponds to TRBD1 (6 bases). Deletions cut 8 bases from V and 5 bases from J, with 22 bases between. The CDR3 is 15 residues long. CDR1 ENHRY and CDR2 SYGVKD come from the germline V gene. The DNA of the CDR3 is TGTGCCATCCCAAACGACAGGCCGCTGATCCACGAGCAGTACTTC. Its translation is CAIPNDRPLIHEQYF.

The V gene is TRBV2, the J gene TRBJ2-4; tentative D call: TRBD1 (5 bases). This CDR3 spans 13 amino acids. From germline, CDR1 is SNHLY and CDR2 FYNNEI. Trimming cost V 6 bases and J 4 bases, with 10 bases left between them. DNA for the CDR3: TGTGCCAGCAGAGATCCAGGGAAAAACATTCAGTACTTC. Amino acid sequence: CASRDPGKNIQYF.

V is TRBV5-6 and J is TRBJ1-3, with 9 bases matching TRBD1. The germline V gene has CDR1 SGHDT and CDR2 YYEEEE. CDR3 length: 15 residues. The trim removed 4 bases at V and 0 bases at J, leaving 2 bases unmatched. The CDR3 spells CASSPGQGSGNTIYF. CDR3 in DNA: TGTGCCAGCAGCCCGGGACAGGGCTCTGGAAACACCATATATTTT.

The chain combines TRBV7-8 with TRBJ2-1; 7 bases map to TRBD2. J lost 4 bases, V lost 5 bases, and 5 bases had no gene match. Germline loops: CDR1 SGHVS, CDR2 FQNEAQ. The CDR3 has 14 amino acids. CDR3 in amino acids: CASSLGGVYNEQFF. The CDR3, as DNA: TGTGCCAGCAGCCTGGGGGGGGTTTACAATGAGCAGTTCTTC.

This clone has a handful of counts. V gene TRBV10-3 combines with J gene TRBJ1-2; D remains unclear. Trimming cost V 3 bases and J 5 bases, with 16 bases left between them. The CDR3 runs to 15 residues. Germline V lookup: CDR1 ENHRY, CDR2 SYGVKD. CDR3 in amino acids: CAISEPPFSQYGYTF. Here the CDR3 DNA reads TGTGCCATCAGTGAACCACCGTTCAGTCAGTATGGCTACACCTTC.

The chain combines TRBV11-2 with TRBJ2-1, with a tentative D call TRBD2 (6 bases). Germline values: CDR1 SGHAT, CDR2 FQNNGV. This CDR3 has 15 residues. Trimming removed 5 bases at V and 5 bases at J, with 16 bases between. The CDR3 coding sequence is TGTGCCAGCAGCCCAAGGGGACTCCCGGACAATGAGCAGTTCTTC. This codes for CASSPRGLPDNEQFF.

This sequence joins TRBV27 and TRBJ2-3; 8 nucleotides line up with TRBD2. Germline V gene lookup returns CDR1 MNHEY and CDR2 SMNVEV (reference sequence). The junction had 13 bases not matched to a gene; V was cut back by 10 bases and J by 4 bases. The CDR3 loop spans 15 amino acids. CDR3 bases: TGTGCCACACTTCGCGGGGGGCTAGGGTCAGATACGCAGTATTTT. It yields the protein CATLRGGLGSDTQYF.

The chain joins TRBV5-4 to TRBJ2-1; TRBD2 agrees at 7 bases. The CDR3 runs to 15 residues. CDR1 is SGHNT, CDR2 YYREEE, per germline (reference sequence). Trimming at V came to 0 bases and at J to 2 bases, leaving 2 bases not matched to a gene. The CDR3 DNA reads TGTGCCAGCAGCTTGGAAGCGGGGCCCTACAATGAGCAGTTCTTC. It is translated as CASSLEAGPYNEQFF.

This chain joins TRBV6-6 and TRBJ1-2; perhaps TRBD1 as D (6 bases). Germline CDR1 and CDR2: MNHNY and SVGAGI (reference sequence). The length of the CDR3 is 13 residues. V gave up 7 bases and J gave up 3 bases, with 12 bases separating them. This chain's CDR3 is CASTAAGDYGYTF. CDR3 nucleotides: TGTGCCAGCACCGCCGCAGGGGACTATGGCTACACCTTC.

The rearrangement links TRBV19 to TRBJ2-3; perhaps TRBD2 as D (6 bases). Germline V lookup: CDR1 LNHDA, CDR2 SQIVND (reference sequence). Trimming removed 3 bases from V and 0 bases from J, with 13 bases in between. The CDR3 length is 16 residues. CDR3 sequence: CASSINRGSSTDTQYF. The CDR3 DNA reads as TGTGCCAGTAGTATTAACCGGGGGTCTAGCACAGATACGCAGTATTTT.

The chain has TRBV19 and TRBJ2-5; 12 bases map to TRBD2. V gave up 5 bases and J gave up 9 bases; unmatched junction bases: 10. CDR3 length: 15 amino acids. Germline V CDR1 and CDR2: LNHDA, SQIVND (reference sequence). For the CDR3, the DNA is TGTGCCAGTAGTGGGGGACTAGCGGGCGGATTGGCCCAGTACTTC. This encodes CASSGGLAGGLAQYF.

The chain joins TRBV15 to TRBJ1-1, with D perhaps matching TRBD1 (5 bases). The CDR3 has 15 amino acids. Trimming left V 4 bases short and J 1 base short, with 13 bases between. The V gene's germline CDR1 is LNHNV and CDR2 YYDKDF (reference sequence). In DNA, the CDR3 is TGTGCCACCAGCACCCACAGGACAAGGAACACTGAAGCTTTCTTT. This gives the protein CATSTHRTRNTEAFF.

This clone was counted once. The V call is TRBV19, the J call TRBJ1-1; D not certain. Germline V lookup: CDR1 LNHDA, CDR2 SQIVND (reference sequence). The length of the CDR3 is 16 residues. The V end lost 2 bases, the J end lost 0 bases, and 13 bases lay between the germline ends. DNA for the CDR3: TGTGCCAGTAGTATAATCGGCGGGCTCTTGAACACTGAAGCTTTCTTT. This codes for CASSIIGGLLNTEAFF.

This clone has just a few counts. This chain uses TRBV10-2 with TRBJ2-4, with D perhaps TRBD1 (6 bases). This CDR3 comprises 14 residues. Germline V CDR1 and CDR2: WSHSY, SAAADI. With 2 bases removed from V and 5 bases from J, the gap between germline ends came to 10 bases. CDR3 in DNA: TGCGCCAGCAGTGAGCCAGGGGACCAAAACATTCAGTACTTC. Residues: CASSEPGDQNIQYF.

The CDR3 nucleotides are TGTGCCAGCAGCCAGATCGGAGCCGGGGAGACCCAGTACTTC. It encodes CASSQIGAGETQYF. The chain has TRBV11-2 and TRBJ2-5; no reliable D call. V lost 5 bases to trimming and J lost 5 bases, with 15 bases between them. The CDR3 runs 14 residues. The V gene's germline CDR1 is SGHAT and CDR2 FQNNGV. The full variable domain, in which reference TRBV11-2 and TRBJ2-5 provide the parts outside the CDR3, is EAGVAQSPRYKIIEKRQSVAFWCNPISGHATLYWYQQILGQGPKLLIQFQNNGVVDDSQLPKDRFSAERLKGVDSTLKIQPAKLEDSAVYLCASSQIGAGETQYFGPGTRLLVL.

This rearrangement joins TRBV6-1 to TRBJ1-5; 8 bases map to TRBD1. CDR3 length: 14 amino acids. Trimming removed 7 bases from V and 4 bases from J; junction bases left unmatched: 6. The germline gives CDR1 MNHNS, CDR2 SASEGT. This CDR3 reads CASTRDRQNQPQHF. In nucleotides, the CDR3 is TGTGCCAGCACCCGGGACAGGCAGAATCAGCCCCAGCATTTT.

This clone occurred once. The rearrangement joins TRBV5-1 to TRBJ2-3; D possibly corresponds to TRBD2 (6 bases). Germline CDR1 and CDR2: SGHRS and YFSETQ. V lost 0 bases, J lost 0 bases, and 8 bases lay in between. This CDR3 is 15 amino acids long. The CDR3 region is CASSLAGTSTDTQYF. CDR3 DNA sequence: TGCGCCAGCAGCTTGGCGGGGACTAGCACAGATACGCAGTATTTT.

This clone has a handful of counts. This chain uses TRBV7-9 with TRBJ1-4; tentative D call: TRBD1 (5 bases). V was pared by 1 base and J by 0 bases, with 9 bases between. Looked up from germline, CDR1 is SEHNR and CDR2 is FQNEAQ (reference sequence). This CDR3 contains 16 residues. The CDR3 is CASSLDRGTTNEKLFF. In nucleotides, the CDR3 is TGTGCCAGCAGCTTAGACCGGGGGACAACTAATGAAAAACTGTTTTTT.

This chain links TRBV5-6 with TRBJ2-5, with D possibly being TRBD1 (6 bases). From germline, CDR1 is SGHDT and CDR2 YYEEEE. The CDR3 extends over 16 amino acids. Trimming took 2 bases from V and 0 from J, leaving 14 bases between them. The CDR3 DNA is TGTGCCAGCAGCTTTAGAACAGGGTCGTACCAAGAGACCCAGTACTTC. It specifies CASSFRTGSYQETQYF.

J is TRBJ2-1 and V is TRBV27, with 9 bases aligning to TRBD2. The length of the CDR3 is 16 residues. V dropped 5 bases and J dropped 9; count of bases not matched to a gene: 14. Germline assignment: CDR1 MNHEY and CDR2 SMNVEV (reference sequence). CDR3 DNA sequence: TGTGCCAGCAGTCCCAGTAAGGGCGGGGGGGCTATTGAGCAGTTCTTC. Encoded protein: CASSPSKGGGAIEQFF.

CDR3 nucleotide sequence: TGTGCCAGCAGGAACGGAGCTAACTATGGCTACACCTTC. Its protein is CASRNGANYGYTF. The V and J genes are TRBV2 and TRBJ1-2; D call uncertain. The germline gives CDR1 SNHLY, CDR2 FYNNEI. The CDR3 has 13 amino acids. V was pared by 6 bases and J by 0 bases, with 8 bases between.

The chain recombines TRBV29-1 with TRBJ2-7, with 8 bases fitting TRBD1. CDR1 is SQVTM, CDR2 ANQGSEA, per germline. The V gene end was trimmed by 7 bases and the J gene end by 3 bases; junction bases not matched to a gene: 5. The CDR3 sequence is 12 residues long. CDR3 bases: TGCAGCGGGGGACAGGACCGCTACGAGCAGTACTTC. Protein: CSGGQDRYEQYF.

The chain has TRBV6-1 and TRBJ1-2; 9 bases map to TRBD1. The germline CDR1 and CDR2 sequences are MNHNS and SASEGT. The ends lost 9 bases at V and 1 base at J; junction bases unmatched: 9. The CDR3 contains 15 residues. The CDR3 sequence is CASSEPGQGNYGYTF. The CDR3 DNA sequence: TGTGCCAGTAGCGAGCCGGGACAGGGTAACTATGGCTACACCTTC.

This chain joins TRBV10-1 and TRBJ2-3, with 7 nucleotides matching TRBD2. V was pared by 3 bases and J by 1 base, with 7 bases of the junction left unmatched. In germline, CDR1 is WNHNN, CDR2 SYGVQD (reference sequence). The CDR3 has 16 amino acids. CDR3 protein: CASSEPASGGTDTQYF. CDR3 bases: TGCGCCAGCAGTGAACCCGCTAGCGGCGGCACAGATACGCAGTATTTT.

The rearrangement links TRBV19 to TRBJ1-6; D may be TRBD1 (5 bases). Trimming took off 8 bases at V and 7 bases at J, with 12 bases between the two ends. Per germline, CDR1 LNHDA and CDR2 SQIVND (reference sequence). The CDR3 has 13 amino acids. The CDR3 reads CASSDKGNSPLHF. The DNA of the CDR3 is TGTGCCAGTTCGGACAAAGGGAATTCACCCCTCCACTTT.

The chain couples TRBV5-1 to TRBJ2-5; weak D call: TRBD1 (6 bases). The J call may be incorrect, as the DNA end agrees better with TRBJ2-7. Germline-derived CDR1 and CDR2 are SGHRS and YFSETQ. The CDR3 runs 15 residues. The CDR3 coding sequence is TGCGCCAGCAGCCCCCGGTGGGACATTCCCTACGAGCAGTACTTC. Translating it yields CASSPRWDIPYEQYF.

V is TRBV2 and J is TRBJ1-2; 8 nucleotides match TRBD1. The CDR3 covers 15 residues. Germline V lookup: CDR1 SNHLY, CDR2 FYNNEI. Unmatched junction bases numbered 7, after V lost 3 bases and J lost 4 bases. In DNA, the CDR3 is TGTGCCAGCAGTGACCCGACAGGGGAAGCCTATGGCTACACCTTC. As protein: CASSDPTGEAYGYTF.

The chain links TRBV6-1 to TRBJ2-7; D possibly corresponds to TRBD2 (6 bases). The CDR3 covers 17 residues. The V and J ends lost 1 base and 2 bases respectively, with 18 bases between them. Germline loops: CDR1 MNHNS, CDR2 SASEGT. The CDR3 region has the DNA TGTGCCAGCAGTGAAGATTCGGGGGTGACACCAACCTACGAGCAGTACTTC. Its translation is CASSEDSGVTPTYEQYF.

The CDR3 DNA reads TGTGCCAGCAGCTCACCGACTAGCGGGGGGATCTGGGAGCTGTTTTTT. It yields the protein CASSSPTSGGIWELFF. V is TRBV9 and J is TRBJ2-2; TRBD2 matches at 13 bases. V was clipped by 4 bases and J by 9 bases; unmatched bases: 9. Per germline, CDR1 SGDLS and CDR2 YYNGEE. The CDR3 loop spans 16 amino acids.

V is TRBV5-4 and J is TRBJ2-5, with TRBD2 identical over 7 bases. The CDR3 spans 16 residues. Germline-derived CDR1 and CDR2 are SGHNT and YYREEE (reference sequence). J was trimmed by 5 bases and V by 0 bases; bases with no gene match: 10. Here the CDR3 reads CASSLDRGGSWETQYF. The CDR3 DNA follows: TGTGCCAGCAGCTTGGATCGCGGGGGATCTTGGGAGACCCAGTACTTC.

J is TRBJ1-2 and V is TRBV29-1, with 11 positions matching TRBD1. Germline V gene sequence: CDR1 SQVTM, CDR2 ANQGSEA. Germline trimming cut 7 bases from V and 5 bases from J; bases unmatched to any gene: 6. This CDR3 spans 13 amino acids. For the CDR3, the DNA is TGCAGCGCCTGGGACAGGGGGAATTATGGCTACACCTTC. It is translated as CSAWDRGNYGYTF.